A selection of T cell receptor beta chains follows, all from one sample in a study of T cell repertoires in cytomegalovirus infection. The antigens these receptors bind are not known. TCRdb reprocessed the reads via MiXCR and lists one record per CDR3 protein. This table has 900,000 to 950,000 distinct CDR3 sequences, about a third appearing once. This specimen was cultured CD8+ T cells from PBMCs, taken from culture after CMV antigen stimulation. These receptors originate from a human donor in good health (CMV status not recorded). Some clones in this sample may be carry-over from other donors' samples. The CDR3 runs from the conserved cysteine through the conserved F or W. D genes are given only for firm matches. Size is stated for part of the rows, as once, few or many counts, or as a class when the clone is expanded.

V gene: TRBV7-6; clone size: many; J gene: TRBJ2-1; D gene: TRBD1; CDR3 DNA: TGTGCCAGCGGACAGGGGTTCTACAATGAGCAGTTCTTC; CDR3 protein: CASGQGFYNEQFF
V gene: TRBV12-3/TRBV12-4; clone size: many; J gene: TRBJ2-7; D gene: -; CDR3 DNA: TGTGCCAGCAGCCCCCCTGGGGCCAGCTACGAGCAGTACTTC; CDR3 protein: CASSPPGASYEQYF
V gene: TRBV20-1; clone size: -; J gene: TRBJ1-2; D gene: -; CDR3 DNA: TGCAGTGCTAGAGATGGGAAAGACTACACCTTC; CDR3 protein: CSARDGKDYTF
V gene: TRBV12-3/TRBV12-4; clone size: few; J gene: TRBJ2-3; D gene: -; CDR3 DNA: TGTGCCAGCAGGGCAGGGCCAGATACGCAGTATTTT; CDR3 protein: CASRAGPDTQYF
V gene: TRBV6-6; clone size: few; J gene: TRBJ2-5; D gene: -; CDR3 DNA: TGTGCCAGCAGAAAGACAGCCCAAGAGACCCAGTACTTC; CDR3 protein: CASRKTAQETQYF
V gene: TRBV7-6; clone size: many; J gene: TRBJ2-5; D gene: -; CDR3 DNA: TGTGCCAGCAGCTTCCTCTGGGGTGGGAAAGAGACCCAGTACTTC; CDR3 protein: CASSFLWGGKETQYF
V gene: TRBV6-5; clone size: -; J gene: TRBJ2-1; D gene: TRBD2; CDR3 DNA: TGTGCCAGCAGCCCTAGCGGGGGAAGGAGAAATGAGCAGTTCTTC; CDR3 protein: CASSPSGGRRNEQFF
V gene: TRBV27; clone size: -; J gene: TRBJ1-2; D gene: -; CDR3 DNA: TGTGCCAGCGGCCGGGGTGGGGATGGCTACACCTTC; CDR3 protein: CASGRGGDGYTF
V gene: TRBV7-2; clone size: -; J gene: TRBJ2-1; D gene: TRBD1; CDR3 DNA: TGTGCCAGCAGCGCATTAGGACAGGGTTGGGGTATATACAATGAGCAGTTCTTC; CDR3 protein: CASSALGQGWGIYNEQFF
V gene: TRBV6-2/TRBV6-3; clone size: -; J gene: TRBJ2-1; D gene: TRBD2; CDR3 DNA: TGTGCCAGCACTTTGTGGAGCGGGGGGGAAAGCTCCTACAATGAGCAGTTCTTC; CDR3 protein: CASTLWSGGESSYNEQFF
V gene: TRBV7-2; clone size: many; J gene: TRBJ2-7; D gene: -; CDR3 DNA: TGTGCCAGCAGCCCGACGGGGGACACCTACGAGCAGTACTTC; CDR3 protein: CASSPTGDTYEQYF
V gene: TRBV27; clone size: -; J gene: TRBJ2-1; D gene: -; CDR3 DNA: TGTGCCAGCAGCTCCGACCTTGAGCAGTTCTTC; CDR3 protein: CASSSDLEQFF
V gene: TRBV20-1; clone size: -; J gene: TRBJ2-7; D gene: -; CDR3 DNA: TGCAGTGCTAGAGGGGTCGCCCACGAGCAGTACTTC; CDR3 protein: CSARGVAHEQYF
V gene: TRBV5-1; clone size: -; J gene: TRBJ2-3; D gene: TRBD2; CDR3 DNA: TGCGCCAGCAGCTCCTGGACTAGCGGGGATACGCAGTATTTT; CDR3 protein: CASSSWTSGDTQYF
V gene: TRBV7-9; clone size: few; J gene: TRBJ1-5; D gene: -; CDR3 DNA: TGTGCCAGCAGCTTAGAAGGTGGGCCCCAGCATTTT; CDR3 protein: CASSLEGGPQHF
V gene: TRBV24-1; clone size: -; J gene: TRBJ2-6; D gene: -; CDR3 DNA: TGTGCCACCAGTATCGGGGGTGGGGCCAACGTCCTGACTTTC; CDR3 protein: CATSIGGGANVLTF
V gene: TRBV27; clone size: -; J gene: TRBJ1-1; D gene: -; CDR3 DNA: TGTGCCAGCGGGTATGACCAGAACACTGAAGCTTTCTTT; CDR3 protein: CASGYDQNTEAFF
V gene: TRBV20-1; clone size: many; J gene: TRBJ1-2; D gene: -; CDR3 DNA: TGCAGTGCTAGTCCCGGGACACCCAACTATGGCTACACCTTC; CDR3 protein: CSASPGTPNYGYTF
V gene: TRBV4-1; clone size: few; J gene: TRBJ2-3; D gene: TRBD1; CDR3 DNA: TGCGCCAGCAGCCAAGGGGACAGAGATTACACAGATACGCAGTATTTT; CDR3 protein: CASSQGDRDYTDTQYF
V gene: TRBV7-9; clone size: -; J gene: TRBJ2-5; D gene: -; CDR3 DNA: TGTGCCAGCAGCCCCCTGGCCCTCCAAGGGGGGGAGACCCAGTACTTC; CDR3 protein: CASSPLALQGGETQYF
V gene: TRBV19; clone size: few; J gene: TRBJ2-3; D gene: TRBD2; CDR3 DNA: TGTGCCAGTAGTATATCTTGGACTGCTGGACTAGCGGGGGGGCCGGGAGTTGATACGCAGTATTTT; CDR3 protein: CASSISWTAGLAGGPGVDTQYF
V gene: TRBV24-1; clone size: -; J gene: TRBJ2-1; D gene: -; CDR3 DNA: TGTGTCACCTCGACAGGCTACAATGAGCAGTTCTTC; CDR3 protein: CVTSTGYNEQFF
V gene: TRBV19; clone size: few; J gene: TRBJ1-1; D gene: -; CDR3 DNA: TGTGCCAGTAGTACAGGGCGGAGCACTGAAGCTTTCTTT; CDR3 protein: CASSTGRSTEAFF
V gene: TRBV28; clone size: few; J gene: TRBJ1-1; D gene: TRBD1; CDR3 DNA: TGTGCCAGCACCCTGACAGGGCTGAACACTGAAGCTTTCTTT; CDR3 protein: CASTLTGLNTEAFF
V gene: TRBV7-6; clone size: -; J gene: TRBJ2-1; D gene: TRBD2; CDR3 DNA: TGTGCCAGCAGTCACGGGACTAGCGGGGGATACAATGAGCAGTTCTTC; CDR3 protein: CASSHGTSGGYNEQFF
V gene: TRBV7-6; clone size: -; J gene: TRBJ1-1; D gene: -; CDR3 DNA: TGTGCCAGCAGTCGAGCACCCGTGGACACTGAAGCTTTCTTT; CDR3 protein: CASSRAPVDTEAFF
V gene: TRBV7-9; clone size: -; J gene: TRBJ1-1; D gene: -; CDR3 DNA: TGTGCCAGCAGCTTAAAGACAGGAGAGTACACTGAAGCTTTCTTT; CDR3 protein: CASSLKTGEYTEAFF
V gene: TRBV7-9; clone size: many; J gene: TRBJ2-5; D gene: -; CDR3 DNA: TGTGCCAGCAGCTTAGGAGCCTTGCAAGAGACCCAGTACTTC; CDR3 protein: CASSLGALQETQYF
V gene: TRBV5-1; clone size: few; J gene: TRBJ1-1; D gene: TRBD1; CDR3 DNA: TGCGCCAGCAGCAGGGGACAGGCCATGAACACTGAAGCTTTCTTT; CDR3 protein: CASSRGQAMNTEAFF
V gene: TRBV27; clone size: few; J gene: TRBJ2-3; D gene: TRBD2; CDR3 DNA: TGTGCCAGCAGTTTCTACGGGGGGGACGCAGATACGCAGTATTTT; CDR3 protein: CASSFYGGDADTQYF
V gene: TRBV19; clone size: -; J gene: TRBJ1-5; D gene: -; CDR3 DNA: TGTGCCAGTAGTATCGTCTCGGGGGGCAATCAGCCCCAGCATTTT; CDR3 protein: CASSIVSGGNQPQHF
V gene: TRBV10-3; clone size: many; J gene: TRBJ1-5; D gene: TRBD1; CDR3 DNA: TGTGCCATCAATGGGGGGACAGGGACTCAGCCCCAGCATTTT; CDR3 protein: CAINGGTGTQPQHF
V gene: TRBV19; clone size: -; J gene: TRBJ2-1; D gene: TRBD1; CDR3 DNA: TGTGCCAGTAGTATAACAGGGGGTCGTTACAATGAGCAGTTCTTC; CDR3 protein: CASSITGGRYNEQFF
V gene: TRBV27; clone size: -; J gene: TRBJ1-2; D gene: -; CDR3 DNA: TGTGCCAGCAGTTTATACCGGGGAATGGACTATGGCTACACCTTC; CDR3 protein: CASSLYRGMDYGYTF
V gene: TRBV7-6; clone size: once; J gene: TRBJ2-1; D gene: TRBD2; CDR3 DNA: TGTGCCAGCAGCTCAGCTAGCGGGTACAATGAGCAGTTCTTC; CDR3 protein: CASSSASGYNEQFF
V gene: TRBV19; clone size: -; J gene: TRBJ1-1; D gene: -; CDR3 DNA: TGTGCCAGTAGTTTCGTGGGTTTTTTGGGAACTGAAGCTTTCTTT; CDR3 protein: CASSFVGFLGTEAFF
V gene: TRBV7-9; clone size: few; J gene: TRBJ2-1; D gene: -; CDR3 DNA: TGTGCCAGTAGACGGGTTGGTGAGCAGTTCTTC; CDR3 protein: CASRRVGEQFF
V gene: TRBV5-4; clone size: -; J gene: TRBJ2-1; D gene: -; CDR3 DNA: TGTGCCAGCAGCTTGGATGGTGCCGGGGAAGCCTACAATGAGCAGTTCTTC; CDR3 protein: CASSLDGAGEAYNEQFF
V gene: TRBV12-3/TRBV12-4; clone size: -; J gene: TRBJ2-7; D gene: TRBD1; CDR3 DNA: TGTGCCAGCAGTTTGGGACAGGGGGGTCCCTACGAGCAGTACTTC; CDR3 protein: CASSLGQGGPYEQYF
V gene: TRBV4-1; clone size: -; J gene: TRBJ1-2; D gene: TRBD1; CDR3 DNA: TGCGCCAGCAGCCTTTATCCCGGGACAGGGGATGGCTACACCTTC; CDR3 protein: CASSLYPGTGDGYTF
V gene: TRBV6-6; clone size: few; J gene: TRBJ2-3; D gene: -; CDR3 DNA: TGTGCCAGCAGTTACGTGTCAGGCCCAGCAAAAGGCGCAGATACGCAGTATTTT; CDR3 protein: CASSYVSGPAKGADTQYF
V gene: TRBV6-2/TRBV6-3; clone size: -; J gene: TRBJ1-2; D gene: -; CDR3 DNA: TGTGCCAGCAGGGACCGGGAGAGCTATGGCTACACCTTC; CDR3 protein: CASRDRESYGYTF
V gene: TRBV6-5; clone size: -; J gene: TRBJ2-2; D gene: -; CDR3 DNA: TGTGCCATCCCTAACCGGGCGTCAGGGAAAAACACCGGGGAGCTGTTTTTT; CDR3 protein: CAIPNRASGKNTGELFF
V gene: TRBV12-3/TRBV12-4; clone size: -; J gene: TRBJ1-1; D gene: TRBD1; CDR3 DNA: TGTGCCAGCAGTTCATGGACAGGGCGGGGGTGGACTGAAGCTTTCTTT; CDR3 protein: CASSSWTGRGWTEAFF
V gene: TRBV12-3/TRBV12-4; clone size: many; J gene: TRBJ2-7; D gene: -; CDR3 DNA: TGTGCCAGCAGCCCAGGGGTGGGTTTCTACGAGCAGTACTTC; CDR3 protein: CASSPGVGFYEQYF
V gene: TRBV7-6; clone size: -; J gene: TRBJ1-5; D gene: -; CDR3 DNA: TGTGCCAGCAGTGAGGGGCCGGGAAGTGATCAGCCCCAGCATTTT; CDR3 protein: CASSEGPGSDQPQHF
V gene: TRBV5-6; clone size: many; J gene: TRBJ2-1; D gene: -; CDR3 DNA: TGTGCCAGCAGCTTAGGGCGGACCTACAATGAGCAGTTCTTC; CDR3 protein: CASSLGRTYNEQFF
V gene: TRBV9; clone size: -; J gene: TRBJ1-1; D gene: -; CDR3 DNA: TGTGCCAGCACAGGAGGTGGCGGGGCTTTCTTT; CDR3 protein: CASTGGGGAFF
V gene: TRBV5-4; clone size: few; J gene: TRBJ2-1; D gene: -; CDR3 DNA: TGTGCCAGCAGCAGGGACGAAGGACTGTTCTTC; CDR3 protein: CASSRDEGLFF
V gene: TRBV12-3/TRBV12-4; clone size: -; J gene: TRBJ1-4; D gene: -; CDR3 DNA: TGTGCCAGCAGTTCCCTAAGGGGGTCGGATGGAAAACTGTTTTTT; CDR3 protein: CASSSLRGSDGKLFF
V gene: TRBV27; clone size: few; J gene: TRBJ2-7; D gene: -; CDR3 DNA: TGTGCCAGCAGTTTTTTACCTAACCTCTACGAGCAGTACTTC; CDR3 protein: CASSFLPNLYEQYF
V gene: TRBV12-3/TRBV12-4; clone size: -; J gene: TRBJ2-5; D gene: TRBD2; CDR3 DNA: TGTGCCAGCGGGGGGACTAGCGGGGTTGTACAAGAGACCCAGTACTTC; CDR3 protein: CASGGTSGVVQETQYF
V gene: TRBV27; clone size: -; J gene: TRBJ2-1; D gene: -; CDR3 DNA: TGTGCCAGCAGTTCCGGGACTCCCGGAGTAGAGCAGTTCTTC; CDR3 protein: CASSSGTPGVEQFF
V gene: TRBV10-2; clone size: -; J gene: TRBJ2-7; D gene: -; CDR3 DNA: TGCGCCAGCAGTGCCGGTCCCGCCTACGAGCAGTACTTC; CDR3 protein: CASSAGPAYEQYF
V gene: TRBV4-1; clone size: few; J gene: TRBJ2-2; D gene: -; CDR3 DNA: TGCGCCAGCAGCCAAGAAGGGGGAGCGAACACCGGGGAGCTGTTTTTT; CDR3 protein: CASSQEGGANTGELFF
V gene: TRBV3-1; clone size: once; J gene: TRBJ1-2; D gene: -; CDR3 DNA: TGTGCCAGCAGCCAAGACGAGGGGTACTACTATGGCTACACCTTC; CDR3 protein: CASSQDEGYYYGYTF
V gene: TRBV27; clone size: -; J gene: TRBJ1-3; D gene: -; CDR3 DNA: TGTGCCAGCAGTCCCCGGGACCGAACTGGAAACACCATATATTTT; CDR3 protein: CASSPRDRTGNTIYF